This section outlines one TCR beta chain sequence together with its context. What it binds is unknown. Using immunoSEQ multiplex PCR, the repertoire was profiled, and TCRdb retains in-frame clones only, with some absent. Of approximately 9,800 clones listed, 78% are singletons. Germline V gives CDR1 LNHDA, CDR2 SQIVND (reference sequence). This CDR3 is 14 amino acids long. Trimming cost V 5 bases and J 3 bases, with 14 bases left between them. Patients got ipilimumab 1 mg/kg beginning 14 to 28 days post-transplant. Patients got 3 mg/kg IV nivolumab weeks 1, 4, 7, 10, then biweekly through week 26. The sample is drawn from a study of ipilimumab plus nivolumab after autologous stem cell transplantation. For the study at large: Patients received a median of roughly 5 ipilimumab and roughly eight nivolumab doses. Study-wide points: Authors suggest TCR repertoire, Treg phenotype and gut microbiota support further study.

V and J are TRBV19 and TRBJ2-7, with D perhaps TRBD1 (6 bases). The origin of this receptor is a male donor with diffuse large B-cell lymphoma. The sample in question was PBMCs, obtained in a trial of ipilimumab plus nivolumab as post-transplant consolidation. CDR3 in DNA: TGTGCCAGTAGTCCCCCCGGGACACACTACGAGCAGTACTTC. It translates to CASSPPGTHYEQYF.